This TCR beta chain originates from a study of patients and donors after allogeneic stem cell transplantation. V lost 3 bases to trimming and J lost 5 bases, with 5 bases between them. The germline CDR1 and CDR2 sequences are DFQATT and SNEGSKA (reference sequence). The CDR3 consists of 11 residues. Using its own MiXCR run on the RT-PCR reads, TCRdb lists one record per CDR3 protein. The repertoire has some 150,000 distinct CDR3 sequences, about 36% of them found once; the top ten carry around 50%. The sequencing input was blood, either unsorted or a sorted T cell fraction (not recorded which). V gene TRBV20-1 combines with J gene TRBJ2-1; D uncertain. This TCR was sampled from a human donor who was either an allogeneic HSCT recipient or a stem cell or donor lymphocyte infusion donor (not recorded which). It is not recorded whose cells these are; they may come from a transplant donor. The CDR3 sequence: CSASPDNEQFF. The CDR3 DNA is TGCAGTGCTAGTCCAGACAATGAGCAGTTCTTC.